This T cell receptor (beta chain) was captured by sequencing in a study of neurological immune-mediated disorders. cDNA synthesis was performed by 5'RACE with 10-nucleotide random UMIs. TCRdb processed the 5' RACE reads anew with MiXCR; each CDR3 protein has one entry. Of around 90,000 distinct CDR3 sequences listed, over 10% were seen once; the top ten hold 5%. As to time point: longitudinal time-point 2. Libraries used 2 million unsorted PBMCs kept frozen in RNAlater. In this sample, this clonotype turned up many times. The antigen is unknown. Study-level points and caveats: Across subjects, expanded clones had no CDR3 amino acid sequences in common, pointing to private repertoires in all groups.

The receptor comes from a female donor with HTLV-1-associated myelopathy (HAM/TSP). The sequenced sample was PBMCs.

CDR3 loop: CSARAATDTQYF. As DNA, the CDR3 is TGCAGTGCTAGGGCGGCCACAGATACGCAGTATTTT. The chain uses TRBV20-1 and TRBJ2-3; no clear D. The germline V gene encodes CDR1 DFQATT and CDR2 SNEGSKA (reference sequence). This CDR3 comprises 12 residues. V lost 3 bases, J lost 2 bases, and 6 bases lay in between.